The present T cell receptor (beta chain) was sequenced within a study of T-cell memory formation after mild COVID-19. Broader study findings: Clones contracting across day 15 to 85 had a balanced CD4/CD8 profile; later expanding clones leaned CD4+.

This clonotype was counted between two and nine times. Its antigen is still unknown. Germline values: CDR1 SGHDT, CDR2 YYEEEE. V shed 0 bases and J shed 3 bases, with 7 bases lying between them. CDR3 length: 13 residues. 5'RACE primed at constant segments yielded TCR alpha and TCR beta cDNA libraries bearing sample barcodes and UMIs. Each CDR3 protein is one row after TCRdb ran MiXCR on the 5' RACE reads. Of 250,000 to 300,000 distinct CDR3 sequences listed, under 20% are singletons. The clonotype originates from a man between 18 and 35 years old who had mild COVID-19 (a few samples of this study predate the infection). Cell type and time point are not known. The specimen sequenced was PBMCs or a T cell subset sorted from them (not recorded which). The chain has TRBV5-6 and TRBJ2-7; the D call may be TRBD1 or TRBD2 (5 bases each). In DNA form, the CDR3 reads TGTGCCAGCAGCTTGGGGGGGATCTACGAGCAGTACGTC. Its protein is CASSLGGIYEQYV.